This TCR beta chain was identified during a study of T cell responses to AZD1222 COVID-19 vaccine. Method: immunoSEQ multiplex PCR; TCRdb's copy keeps in-frame clones and lacks some. This table holds 180,000 or so clones, approximately 90% found once. The receptor was derived from an adult who received the AZD1222 COVID-19 vaccine. The sample consisted of peripheral blood, taken 28 days after the second AZD1222 dose.

The CDR3 reads CASSGVRSTGELFF. The CDR3 coding sequence is TGTGCCAGCAGTGGGGTCCGGTCCACCGGGGAGCTGTTTTTT. The chain is built from TRBV2 and TRBJ2-2, with D unclear. Deletions cut 4 bases from V and 4 bases from J, with 10 bases between. Germline V gene data show CDR1 as SNHLY and CDR2 as FYNNEI. CDR3 size: 14 residues.